Listed here are 27 T cell receptor beta chains from one sample, sequenced in a study of molecular identifiers for immune sequencing clone quantification. One entry per CDR3 protein, called by TCRdb with MiXCR from the PCR reads. The data hold roughly 100,000 distinct CDR3 sequences, with about 35% observed a single time. The sample was naive CD8+ T cells from blood, with Jurkat cell RNA spiked in. Subset defined: FACS-sorted CD8+CD4-CCR7+CD45RA+ naive T cells. These receptors were taken from a human donor in good health. Some libraries in this study had Jurkat cell RNA spiked in.

This clonotype was detected many times. The CDR3 bases are TGTGCCAGCAGTTTAAGTCGGTGGGCCAGACAAGAGACCCAGTACTTC. Its protein is CASSLSRWARQETQYF. The chain combines TRBV7-2 with TRBJ2-5; D remains unclear. This CDR3 spans 16 amino acids. The germline V gene encodes CDR1 SGHTA and CDR2 FQGNSA. V gave up 6 bases and J gave up 2 bases, with 19 bases separating them.

In its sample, this clonotype was seen a few times. The gene calls are TRBV15 and TRBJ2-6; D is ambiguous. Trimming stripped 1 base from V and 3 bases from J, with 1 base between. The CDR3 is made up of 13 amino acids. CDR1 LNHNV and CDR2 YYDKDF come from the germline V gene (reference sequence). Here the CDR3 DNA reads TGTGCCACCAGCAGAGTTGGGGCCAACGTCCTGACTTTC. Residues: CATSRVGANVLTF.

The table lists this clonotype with a few counts. The chain is built from TRBV3-1 and TRBJ1-3; D unresolved. The CDR3 length is 14 residues. Trimming took off 3 bases at V and 0 bases at J, with 6 bases between the two ends. CDR1 LGHDT and CDR2 YNNKEL come from the germline V gene (reference sequence). This CDR3 reads CASSHLGSGNTIYF. DNA of the CDR3: TGTGCCAGCAGCCATCTTGGCTCTGGAAACACCATATATTTT.

Points on this clonotype: This could be a read error, since a much larger clone is one nucleotide away. The chain carries TRBV6-2 or TRBV6-3 and TRBJ1-5; D call uncertain. From germline, CDR1 is MNHEY and CDR2 SVGEGT. The V end was cut by 10 bases, the J end by 5 bases, with 15 bases between. This CDR3 region has 13 residues. The chain's CDR3 is CATTDGLYQPQHF. The CDR3 coding sequence is TGTGCCACCACGGACGGCCTGTATCAGCCCCAGCATTTT.

The J gene is TRBJ2-7, the V gene TRBV29-1; a possible D gene is TRBD1 (7 bases). Trimming took 6 bases from V and 0 from J, leaving 12 bases between them. The CDR3 covers 13 residues. Germline CDR1 SQVTM, CDR2 ANQGSEA. The CDR3 loop is CSVAGGGSYEQYF. The CDR3 coding sequence is TGCAGCGTCGCAGGGGGAGGCTCCTACGAGCAGTACTTC.

Concerning this clonotype itself: One end of the junction does not line up with germline, which may come from a read error. The gene calls are TRBV27 and TRBJ1-1; D is unresolved. Germline V CDR1 and CDR2: MNHEY, SMNVEV (reference sequence). CDR3 length equals 12 residues. The CDR3 nucleotides are TGTGCCAGCAGTTTCACCGGATCTGAAACTTTCTTT. Its translation: CASSFTGSETFF.

As to this clonotype: Without the conserved terminal phenylalanine or tryptophan, this CDR3 likely stems from a read error. This sequence joins TRBV10-2 and TRBJ2-3; possible D gene TRBD2, 6 bases. Trimming removed 6 bases from V and 6 bases from J, with 16 bases in between. The CDR3 extends over 14 amino acids. The germline CDR1 and CDR2 sequences are WSHSY and SAAADI. CDR3: CASRNSGVWDTQYC. The CDR3 bases are TGCGCCAGCAGGAACTCGGGAGTATGGGATACGCAGTATTGT.

Ten or more counts support this clonotype. The gene calls are TRBV12-3 or TRBV12-4 and TRBJ2-3; the D gene is possibly TRBD2 (6 bases). Trimming stripped 1 base from V and 4 bases from J, with 15 bases between. The CDR3 totals 16 residues. As DNA, the CDR3 is TGTGCCAGCAGTTTAGATTTCACTAGCTCTCCAGATACGCAGTATTTT. It is translated as CASSLDFTSSPDTQYF.

V usage is TRBV12-3 or TRBV12-4 and J usage is TRBJ2-7, with D unresolved. The V gene lost 5 bases and the J gene lost 4 bases, with 15 bases spanning the gap. This CDR3 region has 14 residues. CDR3 amino acids: CASSPGSHLYEQYF. In DNA, the CDR3 is TGTGCCAGCAGTCCCGGCAGCCACCTATACGAGCAGTACTTC.

A word on this clonotype: Possible read error: a much larger clone is one base away. The CDR3 is CASTPGTSYERYF. In DNA form, the CDR3 reads TGTGCCAGCACCCCCGGGACCTCGTACGAGCGGTACTTC. The chain combines TRBV7-8 with TRBJ2-7, with D possibly being TRBD1 or TRBD2 (5 bases each). The CDR3 has 13 amino acids. The germline gives CDR1 SGHVS, CDR2 FQNEAQ.

This clonotype was found a few times. The V gene is TRBV12-3 or TRBV12-4, the J gene TRBJ1-2; TRBD1 is a possible D gene (6 bases). The germline V and J ends were trimmed by 5 bases and 7 bases, with 17 bases remaining between them. This CDR3 has 14 amino acids. The chain's CDR3 is CASSPRGGGRGYTF. CDR3 bases: TGTGCCAGCAGTCCCAGAGGGGGGGGACGTGGCTACACCTTC.

The rearrangement links TRBV5-6 to TRBJ1-4; possible D gene TRBD1, 6 bases. Germline CDR1 SGHDT, CDR2 YYEEEE. The V end lost 1 base, the J end lost 6 bases, and 16 bases lay between the germline ends. The CDR3 covers 16 residues. This CDR3 reads CASSLSPGAMDEKLFF. The CDR3 DNA is TGTGCCAGCAGCTTGTCCCCGGGGGCGATGGATGAAAAACTGTTTTTT. Variable domain in full (rest from reference TRBV5-6 and TRBJ1-4): DAGVTQSPTHLIKTRGQQVTLRCSPKSGHDTVSWYQQALGQGPQFIFQYYEEEERQRGNFPDRFSGHQFPNYSSELNVNALLLGDSALYLCASSLSPGAMDEKLFFGSGTQLSVL.

This clonotype was counted at least ten times. The chain links TRBV5-1 to TRBJ2-7; TRBD1 matches 7 bases. With 4 bases clipped from V and 4 bases from J, the junction kept 14 bases outside the gene matches. Per the germline V gene, CDR1 is SGHRS and CDR2 is YFSETQ. CDR3 length equals 16 residues. Written as DNA, the CDR3 is TGCGCCAGCAGCCCTGACCGGGACAGCCCTCGGTACGAGCAGTACTTC. Its translation: CASSPDRDSPRYEQYF. Based on the CDR3 plus reference TRBV5-1 and TRBJ2-7, the full variable domain is KAGVTQTPRYLIKTRGQQVTLSCSPISGHRSVSWYQQTPGQGLQFLFEYFSETQRNKGNFPGRFSGRQFSNSRSEMNVSTLELGDSALYLCASSPDRDSPRYEQYFGPGTRLTVT.

This clonotype was counted a few times. CDR3: CASRQGPNTEAFF. The CDR3 DNA sequence: TGTGCCAGCCGACAGGGACCTAACACTGAAGCTTTCTTT. The chain uses TRBV6-2 or TRBV6-3 and TRBJ1-1; 7 nucleotides agree with TRBD1. The J segment lost 2 bases and the V segment lost 8 bases, leaving 5 bases of the junction unmatched. Germline V gives CDR1 MNHEY, CDR2 SVGEGT. This CDR3 region has 13 residues.

The chain uses TRBV4-1 and TRBJ2-5, with 7 positions matching TRBD2. V trimming: 4 bases; J trimming: 1 base; junction bases outside the gene matches: 12. CDR3 length: 17 residues. Germline CDR1 is MGHRA and CDR2 is YSYEKL. This CDR3 reads CASSRSQAGPLQETQYF. CDR3 bases: TGCGCCAGCAGCCGGAGTCAAGCGGGGCCGCTCCAAGAGACCCAGTACTTC.

The genes are TRBV27 and TRBJ2-5; D assignment may be TRBD1 or TRBD2 (5 bases each). This CDR3 is built from 13 residues. Germline-derived CDR1 and CDR2 are MNHEY and SMNVEV (reference sequence). Trimming removed 4 bases at V and 5 bases at J, with 11 bases between. CDR3 protein: CASSYQGVETQYF. The CDR3 DNA reads TGTGCCAGCAGTTATCAGGGAGTCGAGACCCAGTACTTC.

This clonotype appeared a few times. The chain combines TRBV4-3 with TRBJ1-5; no clear D. Trimming shortened V by 0 bases and J by 2 bases, and 14 bases separated the two germline ends. CDR1 is LGHNA, CDR2 YSLEER, per germline. The CDR3 runs 17 residues. The CDR3 protein is CASSQDSNWNGNQPQHF. The CDR3 DNA is TGCGCCAGCAGCCAAGATTCAAACTGGAATGGCAATCAGCCCCAGCATTTT.

In its sample, this clonotype was seen a few times. This chain uses TRBV19 with TRBJ1-2; D unresolved. This CDR3 comprises 14 residues. CDR1 and CDR2 (germline): LNHDA, SQIVND (reference sequence). Trimming left V 6 bases short and J 1 base short, with 12 bases between. The CDR3 nucleotides are TGTGCCAGTAGACCCTTTGGGAGTAACTATGGCTACACCTTC. Protein: CASRPFGSNYGYTF.

A note on this clonotype: A much larger clone is a single base away; this may be a read error. The chain uses TRBV5-6 and TRBJ1-1; 7 bases are a match to TRBD1. This CDR3 has 16 amino acids. The V and J ends lost 5 bases and 1 base, in that order; junction bases with no gene match: 11. The germline gives CDR1 SGHDT, CDR2 YYEEEE. Here the CDR3 reads CASRPWTGITNTEAFF. CDR3 DNA sequence: TGTGCCAGCAGGCCGTGGACAGGAATAACGAACACTGAAGCTTTCTTT.

This clonotype has a single count. A clone one base away is much larger, so this may be a read error. CDR3 nucleotides: TGTGCCAGCAGCCCCCGACAGGGAGTGAACACTGGAGCTTTCTTT. Translating gives CASSPRQGVNTGAFF. The chain links TRBV7-2 to TRBJ1-1, with 7 bases lining up with TRBD1. The germline CDR1 and CDR2 sequences are SGHTA and FQGNSA. The length of the CDR3 is 15 residues.

The V gene is TRBV27, the J gene TRBJ2-1, with a possible D match to TRBD1 (6 bases). Germline CDR1 and CDR2: MNHEY and SMNVEV (reference sequence). The CDR3 is made up of 12 amino acids. Trimming pared 2 bases from V and 10 bases from J, leaving 9 bases between. The CDR3 sequence is CASSLNRVEQFF. In nucleotides, the CDR3 is TGTGCCAGCAGTTTAAACAGGGTCGAGCAGTTCTTC.

This clonotype was counted a few times. This chain joins TRBV24-1 and TRBJ1-1; D may be TRBD1 (5 bases). CDR3 size: 14 residues. V was clipped by 3 bases and J by 4 bases, with 11 bases between them. Germline CDR1 is KGHDR and CDR2 is SFDVKD. CDR3 loop: CATSDPRQSTEAFF. The CDR3 DNA follows: TGTGCCACCAGTGATCCGCGACAGAGCACTGAAGCTTTCTTT.

This clonotype was counted only a few times. The V and J genes are TRBV6-1 and TRBJ2-4; the D gene could be TRBD1 or TRBD2 (5 bases each). The CDR3 runs to 14 residues. The germline V gene has CDR1 MNHNS and CDR2 SASEGT. The V gene lost 0 bases and the J gene lost 15 bases, with 18 bases spanning the gap. The CDR3 DNA reads TGTGCCAGCAGTGAAGCGGGAGCAGGGCCAGTGGGGTACTTC. Translation: CASSEAGAGPVGYF.

This sequence joins TRBV20-1 and TRBJ2-3, with D perhaps matching TRBD1 or TRBD2 (6 bases each). The length of the CDR3 is 14 residues. The V gene's germline CDR1 is DFQATT and CDR2 SNEGSKA (reference sequence). The V and J ends lost 3 bases and 3 bases respectively, with 13 bases between them. CDR3 protein: CSARGAGLTDTQYF. The CDR3 DNA follows: TGCAGTGCTAGGGGGGCGGGGCTTACAGATACGCAGTATTTT.

For this clonotype: Lacking the conserved final phenylalanine or tryptophan, this CDR3 likely reflects a read error. This chain joins TRBV4-1 and TRBJ1-4, with D tentatively TRBD1 (6 bases). The CDR3 loop spans 16 amino acids. In germline, CDR1 is MGHRA, CDR2 YSYEKL. For the CDR3, the DNA is TGCGCCAGCAGCACCCGACAGGCCGCAACTAATGAAAATCTGTTTATT. Residues: CASSTRQAATNENLFI.

This clonotype was recorded a few times. The chain employs TRBV10-2 and TRBJ2-3; D is unclear. Deletions cut 8 bases from V and 1 base from J, with 7 bases between. CDR1 and CDR2 (germline): WSHSY, SAAADI. The length of the CDR3 is 12 residues. The CDR3 spells CASGPGTDTQYF. Here the CDR3 DNA reads TGCGCCAGCGGACCGGGCACAGATACGCAGTATTTT.

The chain uses TRBV15 and TRBJ2-5; 8 nucleotides agree with TRBD2. Germline CDR1 and CDR2: LNHNV and YYDKDF (reference sequence). J gave up 4 bases and V 2 bases, and 6 bases lay outside the gene matches. The CDR3 totals 15 residues. This CDR3 is CATSRTPLAGETQYF. The CDR3 coding sequence is TGTGCCACCAGCAGAACCCCTCTAGCGGGAGAGACCCAGTACTTC. Using reference TRBV15 and TRBJ2-5 for the parts outside the CDR3, the full variable domain is DAMVIQNPRYQVTQFGKPVTLSCSQTLNHNVMYWYQQKSSQAPKLLFHYYDKDFNNEADTPDNFQSRRPNTSFCFLDIRSPGLGDTAMYLCATSRTPLAGETQYFGPGTRLLVL.